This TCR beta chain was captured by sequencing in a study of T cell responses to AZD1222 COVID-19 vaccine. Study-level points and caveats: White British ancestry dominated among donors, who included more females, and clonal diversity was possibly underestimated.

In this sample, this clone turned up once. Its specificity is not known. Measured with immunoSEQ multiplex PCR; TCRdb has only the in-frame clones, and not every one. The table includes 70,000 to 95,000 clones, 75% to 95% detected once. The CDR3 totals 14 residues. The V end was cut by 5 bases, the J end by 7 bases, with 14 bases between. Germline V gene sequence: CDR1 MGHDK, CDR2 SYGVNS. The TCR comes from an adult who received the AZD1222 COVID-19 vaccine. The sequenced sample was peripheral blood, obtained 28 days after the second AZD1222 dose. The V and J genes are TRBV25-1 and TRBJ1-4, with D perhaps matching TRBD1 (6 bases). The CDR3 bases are TGTGCCAGCAGTAAACAGGGTTTGGGTGAAAAACTGTTTTTT. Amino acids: CASSKQGLGEKLFF.